Below are 6 T cell receptor beta chains sequenced from a single sample in a study of siplizumab effects on memory and regulatory T cells. Profiling relied on immunoSEQ multiplex PCR, and the TCRdb table lists in-frame clones only, not all of them. The table records 94,000 or so clones, over 85% of them present only once. The material sequenced was CD8+ T cells sorted from blood. The receptors were gathered from a human donor in good health.

The chain's CDR3 is CASSIGGDNEQFF. Written as DNA, the CDR3 is TGTGCCAGTAGTATTGGAGGGGACAATGAGCAGTTCTTC. The chain combines TRBV19 with TRBJ2-1; D might be TRBD2 (6 bases). Trimming took 3 bases from V and 5 from J, leaving 8 bases between them. The germline CDR1 and CDR2 sequences are LNHDA and SQIVND (reference sequence). The CDR3 spans 13 residues.

J is TRBJ2-7 and V is TRBV27; either TRBD1 or TRBD2 may fit D (7 bases each). Germline lookup yields CDR1 MNHEY and CDR2 SMNVEV (reference sequence). Trimming cost V 5 bases and J 10 bases, with 24 bases left between them. The CDR3 covers 15 residues. CDR3 sequence (DNA): TGTGCCAGCAGTCCCTGGGGGGGGAAGGGGGCGGGTCAGTACTTC. Protein: CASSPWGGKGAGQYF.

The V and J genes are TRBV13 and TRBJ2-7; D is tentatively TRBD1 or TRBD2 (5 bases each). The CDR3 is 14 amino acids. Trimming shortened V by 8 bases and J by 2 bases, and 16 bases separated the two germline ends. Germline V gene data show CDR1 as PRHDT and CDR2 as FYEKMQ (reference sequence). CDR3 bases: TGTGCCAGCGGAGCCCGGGACCGAGCCTACGAGCAGTACTTC. Translating gives CASGARDRAYEQYF.

This rearrangement joins TRBV27 to TRBJ2-1; tentative D call: TRBD2 (6 bases). V was shortened by 5 bases and J by 6 bases, with 17 bases between the two germline ends. This CDR3 is 15 amino acids long. Germline-derived CDR1 and CDR2 are MNHEY and SMNVEV (reference sequence). The CDR3 DNA follows: TGTGCCAGCAGTGCGGCTCTCGGAGGGGTCAATGAGCAGTTCTTC. Protein product: CASSAALGGVNEQFF.

This chain uses TRBV19 with TRBJ2-1, with 12 bases aligning to TRBD2. The CDR3 sequence is 16 residues long. Germline trimming cut 4 bases from V and 3 bases from J; bases unmatched to any gene: 4. Per the germline V gene, CDR1 is LNHDA and CDR2 is SQIVND (reference sequence). As DNA, the CDR3 is TGTGCCAGTAGTACGATGGGACTAGCGGGCTACAATGAGCAGTTCTTC. This codes for CASSTMGLAGYNEQFF.

The gene calls are TRBV13 and TRBJ1-4; D is unclear. The CDR3 sequence is 17 residues long. V gave up 4 bases and J gave up 0 bases, with 15 bases separating them. From germline, CDR1 is PRHDT and CDR2 FYEKMQ (reference sequence). CDR3 DNA: TGTGCCAGCAGCTACCGGACGGCCGGCGCAACTAATGAAAAACTGTTTTTT. It codes for CASSYRTAGATNEKLFF.